The clone carrying this T cell receptor beta chain was counted a few times. What it binds is not known. Roughly 110 mL of blood, on average, came from one heparinised draw per donor. This sample was included in a study of beta chain features in type 1 diabetes. Findings and limits, study-wide: Significant though moderate, a shortening of TCRB CDR3s appeared in all four CD4+ subsets of Type 1 diabetes patients.

Isolated RNA was reverse transcribed in full, so expressed TCRB transcripts were sequenced. Sequencing used immunoSEQ multiplex PCR; TCRdb keeps in-frame clones, though not all of them. The table records roughly 50,000 clones, over 40% of them present only once. The ends lost 5 bases at V and 14 bases at J; junction bases unmatched: 10. CDR1 MNHEY and CDR2 SMNVEV come from the germline V gene (reference sequence). The CDR3 length is 12 residues. This TCR derives from a man younger than 40 with type 1 diabetes. The V gene is TRBV27, the J gene TRBJ2-3, with 7 bases that match TRBD2. Sequencing input: Tregs from blood. The CDR3 DNA sequence: TGTGCCAGCAGTAAACCACCGGGAGGAGCGTATTTT. Translating it yields CASSKPPGGAYF.